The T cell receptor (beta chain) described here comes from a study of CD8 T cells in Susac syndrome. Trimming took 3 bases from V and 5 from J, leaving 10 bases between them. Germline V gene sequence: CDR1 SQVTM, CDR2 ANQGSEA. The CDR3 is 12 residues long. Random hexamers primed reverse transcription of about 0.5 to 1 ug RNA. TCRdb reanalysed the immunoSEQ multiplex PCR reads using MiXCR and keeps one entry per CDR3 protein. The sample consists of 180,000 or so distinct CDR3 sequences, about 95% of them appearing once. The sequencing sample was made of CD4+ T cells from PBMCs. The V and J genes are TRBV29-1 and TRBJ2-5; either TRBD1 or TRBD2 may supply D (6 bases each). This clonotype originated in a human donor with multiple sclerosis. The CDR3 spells CSVEGGSETQYF. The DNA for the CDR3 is TGCAGCGTTGAGGGGGGCAGCGAGACCCAGTACTTC. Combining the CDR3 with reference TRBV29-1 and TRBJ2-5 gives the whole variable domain SAVISQKPSRDICQRGTSLTIQCQVDSQVTMMFWYRQQPGQSLTLIATANQGSEATYESGFVIDKFPISRPNLTFSTLTVSNMSPEDSSIYLCSVEGGSETQYFGPGTRLLVL.